Listed here are 25 T cell receptor beta chains from one sample, sequenced in a study of CD8 T cells in ankylosing spondylitis (TCRdb year 2017). Library preparation was by 5' RACE. The data were produced on an Illumina HiSeq 2500. The public reads were quality trimmed at Q25 with fastp and then assembled into clones with MiXCR by TCRdb, keeping productive beta chains. Each CDR3 protein gets just one entry, which takes the most common genes and DNA from the rows behind it. Counted in this sample were around 150,000 distinct CDR3 sequences; 25% to 35% of them appeared once. 6% of the sample goes to the ten largest clones. The source material was synovial fluid, either unsorted or a sorted T cell fraction (not recorded which). These receptors were obtained from a male donor with ankylosing spondylitis.

The chain joins TRBV28 to TRBJ1-1; D is undetermined. The CDR3 runs to 12 residues. V was clipped by 2 bases and J by 6 bases, with 7 bases between them. CDR1 is MDHEN, CDR2 SYDVKM, per germline. CDR3 sequence: CASSLIEAEAFF. CDR3 DNA sequence: TGTGCCAGCAGTTTAATCGAAGCTGAAGCTTTCTTT. The full variable domain, completed using reference TRBV28 and TRBJ1-1, is DVKVTQSSRYLVKRTGEKVFLECVQDMDHENMFWYRQDPGLGLRLIYFSYDVKMKEKGDIPEGYSVSREKKERFSLILESASTNQTSMYLCASSLIEAEAFFGQGTRLTVV.

This clonotype appeared many times. The chain combines TRBV3-1 with TRBJ1-2; no clear D. Germline V CDR1 and CDR2: LGHDT, YNNKEL (reference sequence). V lost 1 base and J 2 bases, leaving 8 bases between the germline ends. The CDR3 extends over 14 amino acids. Here the CDR3 reads CASSQVLHNYGYTF. The CDR3 DNA reads as TGTGCCAGCAGCCAAGTTCTACACAACTATGGCTACACCTTC.

This rearrangement joins TRBV29-1 to TRBJ2-5; TRBD1 agrees at 10 bases. Germline-derived CDR1 and CDR2 are SQVTM and ANQGSEA. Trimming took 2 bases from V and 8 from J; bases not matched to a gene: 11. This CDR3 is built from 15 residues. The CDR3 is CSVEMTRDRGSTQYF. CDR3 nucleotide sequence: TGCAGCGTTGAAATGACCCGGGACAGGGGTTCTACCCAGTACTTC.

The gene calls are TRBV9 and TRBJ2-2; 11 nucleotides match TRBD2. V gave up 4 bases and J gave up 1 base; unmatched junction bases: 9. Germline V lookup: CDR1 SGDLS, CDR2 YYNGEE. The CDR3 length is 18 residues. The CDR3 loop reads CASSPRLAGTKNTGELFF. The DNA for the CDR3 is TGTGCCAGCAGCCCCCGACTAGCGGGGACTAAGAACACCGGGGAGCTGTTTTTT.

Written as DNA, the CDR3 is TGTGCCAGCTCACCACCCGGGACTAGCCGGTACAATGAGCAGTTCTTC. Residues: CASSPPGTSRYNEQFF. The genes are TRBV18 and TRBJ2-1, with 9 bases lining up with TRBD2. CDR1 is KGHSH and CDR2 is LQKENI in the germline V gene. With V trimmed by 0 bases and J by 4 bases, 4 bases remained unmatched. There are 16 residues in the CDR3.

This clonotype was counted between two and nine times. This rearrangement joins TRBV5-6 to TRBJ2-1; tentatively, D is TRBD2 (6 bases). V lost 4 bases and J lost 5, with 16 bases in between. The germline gives CDR1 SGHDT, CDR2 YYEEEE. This CDR3 has 15 residues. The CDR3 bases are TGTGCCAGCAGCCGGCCAATGGAGGGTCACAATGAGCAGTTCTTC. Protein sequence: CASSRPMEGHNEQFF.

This clonotype was observed a handful of times. The chain employs TRBV20-1 and TRBJ1-1, with D possibly TRBD1 on 5 matching bases. The germline gives CDR1 DFQATT, CDR2 SNEGSKA (reference sequence). CDR3 length: 13 residues. Trimming removed 2 bases from V and 7 bases from J, with 14 bases in between. The CDR3 loop reads CSARHGGGGEAFF. The CDR3 DNA reads TGCAGTGCTAGACATGGGGGGGGTGGTGAAGCTTTCTTT.

This clonotype was recorded a few times. The chain couples TRBV5-1 to TRBJ2-7; 11 nucleotides match TRBD2. V lost 5 bases, J lost 3 bases, and 4 bases stayed unmatched. The germline V gene has CDR1 SGHRS and CDR2 YFSETQ. The CDR3 length is 14 residues. DNA for the CDR3: TGCGCCAGCAGAGGGACTAGCGGTTACTACGAGCAGTACTTC. The encoded protein is CASRGTSGYYEQYF.

V usage is TRBV27 and J usage is TRBJ1-1; D unresolved. The germline V gene encodes CDR1 MNHEY and CDR2 SMNVEV (reference sequence). The V gene lost 2 bases and the J gene lost 0 bases, with 7 bases spanning the gap. There are 14 residues in the CDR3. This CDR3 is CASSLNRVNTEAFF. DNA for the CDR3: TGTGCCAGCAGTTTAAATAGGGTGAACACTGAAGCTTTCTTT.

The chain links TRBV13 to TRBJ2-7; D uncertain. CDR1 is PRHDT and CDR2 is FYEKMQ in the germline V gene (reference sequence). The CDR3 contains 14 residues. Trimming took 2 bases from V and 0 from J, leaving 8 bases between them. CDR3 sequence: CASSLSRFSYEQYF. CDR3 in DNA: TGTGCCAGCAGCTTATCACGGTTCTCCTACGAGCAGTACTTC.

The V and J genes are TRBV7-9 and TRBJ2-1; 10 bases fit TRBD2. There are 15 residues in the CDR3. CDR1 SEHNR and CDR2 FQNEAQ come from the germline V gene (reference sequence). V dropped 1 base and J dropped 7; count of bases not matched to a gene: 4. This CDR3 reads CASSLGAGGGNEQFF. The DNA of the CDR3 is TGTGCCAGCAGCTTAGGAGCGGGAGGGGGTAATGAGCAGTTCTTC.

This clonotype was detected only a few times. The V call is TRBV7-3, the J call TRBJ2-1; 7 bases fit TRBD1. The V and J ends lost 1 base and 3 bases, in that order; junction bases with no gene match: 3. The germline V gene encodes CDR1 SGHTA and CDR2 FQGTGA. The CDR3 is 15 residues long. CDR3 sequence reads: CASSLRGQNYNEQFF. The CDR3 coding sequence is TGTGCCAGCAGCTTAAGGGGACAGAACTACAATGAGCAGTTCTTC.

This clonotype was seen repeatedly, ten times or more. The rearrangement joins TRBV12-3 or TRBV12-4 to TRBJ1-5; 9 bases are a match to TRBD1. CDR3 size: 15 residues. V trimming: 2 bases; J trimming: 6 bases; junction bases outside the gene matches: 5. Here the CDR3 reads CASSLNRGPGQPQHF. The CDR3 coding sequence is TGTGCCAGCAGTTTAAACAGGGGGCCCGGTCAGCCCCAGCATTTT.

The J gene is TRBJ1-5, the V gene TRBV20-1, with 8 bases matching TRBD1. The CDR3 consists of 15 residues. V was clipped by 6 bases and J by 3 bases; unmatched bases: 10. In germline, CDR1 is DFQATT, CDR2 SNEGSKA (reference sequence). CDR3 amino acids: CSARPGQAYNQPQHF. The CDR3 region has the DNA TGCAGTGCCAGACCGGGACAGGCCTACAATCAGCCCCAGCATTTT.

The chain carries TRBV6-1 and TRBJ1-1; TRBD1 matches at 8 bases. Germline CDR1 MNHNS, CDR2 SASEGT. The V segment lost 2 bases and the J segment 5 bases; nucleotides outside the gene matches: 7. CDR3 length: 15 residues. The CDR3 DNA is TGTGCCAGCAGTGAACAACTACAGGGGGAAACTGAAGCTTTCTTT. Amino acid sequence: CASSEQLQGETEAFF.

CDR3 sequence (DNA): TGCGCCAGCAGAAAACAGGGGGCTGGAGATACGCAGTATTTT. It is translated as CASRKQGAGDTQYF. The gene calls are TRBV5-1 and TRBJ2-3; 9 bases match TRBD1. The CDR3 consists of 14 residues. V was clipped by 5 bases and J by 5 bases; unmatched bases: 6. Germline assignment: CDR1 SGHRS and CDR2 YFSETQ.

The rearrangement uses TRBV20-1 and TRBJ1-1; no firm D call. Trimming left V 4 bases short and J 0 bases short, with 9 bases between. Germline lookup yields CDR1 DFQATT and CDR2 SNEGSKA (reference sequence). The CDR3 has 13 residues. CDR3: CSATLTMNTEAFF. As DNA, the CDR3 is TGCAGTGCTACACTAACAATGAACACTGAAGCTTTCTTT.

This clonotype was recorded many times. This rearrangement joins TRBV3-1 to TRBJ2-7; D ambiguous. CDR3 size: 14 residues. Germline values: CDR1 LGHDT, CDR2 YNNKEL (reference sequence). Trimming shortened V by 4 bases and J by 1 base, and 11 bases separated the two germline ends. Written as DNA, the CDR3 is TGTGCCAGCAGCCCCGGGCCCCAGTCCTACGAGCAGTACTTC. Translation gives CASSPGPQSYEQYF.

This clonotype was seen a single time. The chain combines TRBV6-1 with TRBJ2-6; D ambiguous. The V end was cut by 9 bases, the J end by 1 base, with 10 bases between. CDR1 and CDR2 (germline): MNHNS, SASEGT. The CDR3 contains 14 residues. In DNA, the CDR3 is TGTGCCAGTTCCGCCAAATCTGGGGCCAACGTCCTGACTTTC. Its protein is CASSAKSGANVLTF.

J is TRBJ2-2 and V is TRBV7-9, with 7 bases lining up with TRBD1. J lost 3 bases, V lost 5 bases, and 9 bases had no gene match. Per the germline V gene, CDR1 is SEHNR and CDR2 is FQNEAQ (reference sequence). This CDR3 contains 16 residues. The CDR3 bases are TGTGCCAGCAGCCCCAACAGGGGATGGGACACCGGGGAGCTGTTTTTT. Translation gives CASSPNRGWDTGELFF.

This clonotype has more than one count but fewer than ten. The chain couples TRBV15 to TRBJ2-1, with D unclear. With 0 bases removed from V and 2 bases from J, the gap between germline ends came to 11 bases. This CDR3 contains 16 residues. Germline assignment: CDR1 LNHNV and CDR2 YYDKDF (reference sequence). CDR3 in amino acids: CATSRDILVPYNEQFF. The DNA of the CDR3 is TGTGCCACCAGCAGAGATATTCTCGTCCCCTACAATGAGCAGTTCTTC. Filled out from reference TRBV15 and TRBJ2-1, the complete variable domain reads DAMVIQNPRYQVTQFGKPVTLSCSQTLNHNVMYWYQQKSSQAPKLLFHYYDKDFNNEADTPDNFQSRRPNTSFCFLDIRSPGLGDTAMYLCATSRDILVPYNEQFFGPGTRLTVL.

The rearrangement joins TRBV20-1 to TRBJ2-5; tentative D call: TRBD2 (5 bases). The CDR3 is made up of 16 amino acids. Germline CDR1 reads DFQATT; CDR2 reads SNEGSKA (reference sequence). Trimming removed 6 bases from V and 3 bases from J, with 23 bases in between. CDR3 residues: CSAHEAERKIKETQYF. DNA for the CDR3: TGCAGTGCCCACGAGGCAGAGCGGAAAATCAAAGAGACCCAGTACTTC.

The J gene is TRBJ2-4, the V gene TRBV12-3 or TRBV12-4, with unresolved D. CDR3 length equals 17 residues. The V end was cut by 1 base, the J end by 2 bases, with 15 bases between. The CDR3 DNA reads TGTGCCAGCAGTTTAGGCTCGGGCCTAGGGCCCAAAAACATTCAGTACTTC. This gives the protein CASSLGSGLGPKNIQYF.

This chain connects TRBV29-1 to TRBJ1-1; D is ambiguous. The CDR3 has 12 amino acids. Germline values: CDR1 SQVTM, CDR2 ANQGSEA. The V end lost 4 bases, the J end lost 2 bases, and 8 bases lay between the germline ends. The CDR3 DNA sequence: TGCAGCGTTGGGCGGGCAAACACTGAAGCTTTCTTT. It yields the protein CSVGRANTEAFF. The full variable domain, in which reference TRBV29-1 and TRBJ1-1 provide the parts outside the CDR3, is SAVISQKPSRDICQRGTSLTIQCQVDSQVTMMFWYRQQPGQSLTLIATANQGSEATYESGFVIDKFPISRPNLTFSTLTVSNMSPEDSSIYLCSVGRANTEAFFGQGTRLTVV.

V usage is TRBV4-1 and J usage is TRBJ2-5; 10 bases are shared with TRBD1. The CDR3 is made up of 16 amino acids. The V gene end was trimmed by 1 base and the J gene end by 2 bases; junction bases not matched to a gene: 4. CDR1 and CDR2 from the germline V gene are MGHRA and YSYEKL. CDR3 sequence: CASSQGPGQGQETQYF. Written as DNA, the CDR3 is TGCGCCAGCAGCCAAGGCCCGGGACAGGGGCAAGAGACCCAGTACTTC.